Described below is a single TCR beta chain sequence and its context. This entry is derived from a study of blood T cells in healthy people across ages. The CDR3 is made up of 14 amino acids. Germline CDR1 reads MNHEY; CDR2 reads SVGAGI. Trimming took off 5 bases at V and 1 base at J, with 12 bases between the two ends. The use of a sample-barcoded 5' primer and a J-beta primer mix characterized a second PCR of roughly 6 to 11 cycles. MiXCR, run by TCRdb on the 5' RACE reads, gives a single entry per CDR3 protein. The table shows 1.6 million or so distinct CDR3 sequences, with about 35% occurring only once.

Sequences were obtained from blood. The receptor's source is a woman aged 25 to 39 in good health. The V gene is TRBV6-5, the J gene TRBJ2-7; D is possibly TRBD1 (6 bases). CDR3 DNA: TGTGCCAGCAGTAGGGGGTTGATTTCCTACGAGCAGTACTTC. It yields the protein CASSRGLISYEQYF.